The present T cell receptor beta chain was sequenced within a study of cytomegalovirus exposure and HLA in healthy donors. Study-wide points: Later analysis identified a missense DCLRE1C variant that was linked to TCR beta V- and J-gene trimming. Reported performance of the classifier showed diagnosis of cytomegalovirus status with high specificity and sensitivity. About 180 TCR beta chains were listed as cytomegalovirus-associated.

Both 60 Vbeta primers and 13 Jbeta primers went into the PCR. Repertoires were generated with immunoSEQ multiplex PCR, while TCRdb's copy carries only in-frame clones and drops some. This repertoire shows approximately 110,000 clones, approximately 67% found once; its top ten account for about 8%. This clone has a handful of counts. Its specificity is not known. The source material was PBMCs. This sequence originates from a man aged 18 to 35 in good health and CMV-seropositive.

CDR3 residues: CASRSVGTHSEKLFF. The CDR3, as DNA: TGTGCCAGCAGGTCGGTGGGGACTCATAGCGAAAAACTGTTTTTT. The V call is TRBV6-5, the J call TRBJ1-4; perhaps TRBD1 as D (5 bases). V lost 6 bases, J lost 8 bases, and 19 bases lay in between. In germline, CDR1 is MNHEY, CDR2 SVGAGI. The length of the CDR3 is 15 residues.